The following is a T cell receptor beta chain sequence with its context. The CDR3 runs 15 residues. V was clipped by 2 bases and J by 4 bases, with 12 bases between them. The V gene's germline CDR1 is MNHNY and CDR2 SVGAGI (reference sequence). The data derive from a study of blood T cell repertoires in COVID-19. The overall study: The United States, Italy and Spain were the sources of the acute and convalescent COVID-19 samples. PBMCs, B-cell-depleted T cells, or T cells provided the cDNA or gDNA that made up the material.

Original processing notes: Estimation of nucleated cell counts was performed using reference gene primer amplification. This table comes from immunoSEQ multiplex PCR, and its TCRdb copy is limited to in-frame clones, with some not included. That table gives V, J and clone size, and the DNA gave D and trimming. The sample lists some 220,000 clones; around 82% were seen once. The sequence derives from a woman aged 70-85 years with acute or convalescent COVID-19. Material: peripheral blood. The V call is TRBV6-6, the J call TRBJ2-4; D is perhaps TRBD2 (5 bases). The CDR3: CASSYTRTGKNIQYF. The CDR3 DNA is TGTGCCAGCAGTTACACCCGGACGGGAAAAAACATTCAGTACTTC.